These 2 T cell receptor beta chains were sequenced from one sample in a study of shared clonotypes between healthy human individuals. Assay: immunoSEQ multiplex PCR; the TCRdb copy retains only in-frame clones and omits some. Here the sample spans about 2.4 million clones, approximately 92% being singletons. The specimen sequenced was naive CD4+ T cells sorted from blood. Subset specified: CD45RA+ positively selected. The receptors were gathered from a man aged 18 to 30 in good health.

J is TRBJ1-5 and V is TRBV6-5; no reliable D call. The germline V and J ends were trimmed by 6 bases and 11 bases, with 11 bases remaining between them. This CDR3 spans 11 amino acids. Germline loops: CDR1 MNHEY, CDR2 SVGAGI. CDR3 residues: CASSAIGAQHF. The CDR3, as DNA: TGTGCCAGCAGCGCAATCGGGGCCCAGCATTTT.

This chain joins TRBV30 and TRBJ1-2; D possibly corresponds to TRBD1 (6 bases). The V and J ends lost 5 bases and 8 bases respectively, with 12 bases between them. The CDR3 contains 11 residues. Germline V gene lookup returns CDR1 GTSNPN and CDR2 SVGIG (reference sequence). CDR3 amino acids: CAWAGEAGYTF. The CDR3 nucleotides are TGTGCCTGGGCAGGGGAGGCAGGCTACACCTTC.